The 24 T cell receptor beta chains given below trace back to one sample, sequenced in a study of metastatic and nonmetastatic thyroid tumors (dated by TCRdb to about 2020). Receptor libraries were prepared by PCR. Sequencing was carried out with an Illumina HiSeq 4000. TCRdb applied fastp at Q25 and MiXCR to the public reads, then kept only in-frame beta chains. This sample is represented by tens of thousands of clones; 20% to 25% of them were singletons. The top ten clonotypes cover 14% to 15% of the sample. No patient had received any treatment before thyroid surgery. The specimen was blood. These receptors all come from a female donor with papillary thyroid cancer or a benign thyroid nodule (not recorded which). Some clones in this sample may be carry-over from other donors' samples.

This clone appeared a single time. This chain uses TRBV5-6 with TRBJ1-2; D gene ambiguous. CDR1 and CDR2 (germline): SGHDT, YYEEEE. The CDR3 is 13 amino acids. The V end was cut by 4 bases, the J end by 8 bases, with 15 bases between. DNA of the CDR3: TGTGCCAGCAGCCCGGGCCACTCTGGCGGCTACACCTTC. It yields the protein CASSPGHSGGYTF. The whole variable domain, filled in from reference TRBV5-6 and TRBJ1-2, reads DAGVTQSPTHLIKTRGQQVTLRCSPKSGHDTVSWYQQALGQGPQFIFQYYEEEERQRGNFPDRFSGHQFPNYSSELNVNALLLGDSALYLCASSPGHSGGYTFGSGTRLTVV.

This clone was observed a handful of times. This chain connects TRBV6-2 or TRBV6-3 to TRBJ2-1; a possible D gene is TRBD2 (6 bases). The germline V gene has CDR1 MNHEY and CDR2 SVGEGT. Trimming left V 2 bases short and J 6 bases short, with 11 bases between. The CDR3 is made up of 14 amino acids. The CDR3 spells CASSYRAEGNEQFF. Here the CDR3 DNA reads TGTGCCAGCAGTTACCGGGCGGAGGGCAATGAGCAGTTCTTC.

There are many counts of this clone. This rearrangement joins TRBV28 to TRBJ2-1, with D possibly being TRBD2 (6 bases). The germline V gene encodes CDR1 MDHEN and CDR2 SYDVKM. CDR3 length: 15 amino acids. V was shortened by 3 bases and J by 4 bases, with 13 bases between the two germline ends. Written as DNA, the CDR3 is TGTGCCAGCAGTTTTTCAGCGGGTGTGTACAATGAGCAGTTCTTC. Its translation is CASSFSAGVYNEQFF. Drawing the rest from reference TRBV28 and TRBJ2-1, the complete variable domain is DVKVTQSSRYLVKRTGEKVFLECVQDMDHENMFWYRQDPGLGLRLIYFSYDVKMKEKGDIPEGYSVSREKKERFSLILESASTNQTSMYLCASSFSAGVYNEQFFGPGTRLTVL.

The table lists this clone with many counts. The chain employs TRBV27 and TRBJ2-5; 9 bases are shared with TRBD1. Trimming took 6 bases from V and 2 from J; bases not matched to a gene: 4. Germline V gives CDR1 MNHEY, CDR2 SMNVEV (reference sequence). The CDR3 runs 14 residues. DNA for the CDR3: TGTGCCAGCAGCCCGGACAGGGGACAAGAGACCCAGTACTTC. Translating it yields CASSPDRGQETQYF.

This chain's CDR3 is CSLVLEGTSERAGYEQYF. In DNA, the CDR3 is TGTTCCCTCGTCCTCGAGGGGACTAGCGAGAGGGCGGGCTACGAGCAGTACTTC. The V gene is TRBV2, the J gene TRBJ2-7; 10 positions agree with TRBD2. The CDR3 has 18 amino acids. Germline V gene lookup returns CDR1 SNHLY and CDR2 FYNNEI.

This clone has at least ten counts. The V call is TRBV5-1, the J call TRBJ1-4; 8 bases are shared with TRBD1. CDR1 and CDR2 (germline): SGHRS, YFSETQ. The ends lost 1 base at V and 3 bases at J; junction bases unmatched: 8. This CDR3 is built from 17 residues. CDR3 coding DNA: TGCGCCAGCAGCTTGACTGGACAGGGAGGGGCTAATGAAAAACTGTTTTTT. It yields the protein CASSLTGQGGANEKLFF. Together with reference TRBV5-1 and TRBJ1-4, the CDR3 gives the full variable domain: KAGVTQTPRYLIKTRGQQVTLSCSPISGHRSVSWYQQTPGQGLQFLFEYFSETQRNKGNFPGRFSGRQFSNSRSEMNVSTLELGDSALYLCASSLTGQGGANEKLFFGSGTQLSVL.

In its sample, this clone was seen many times. This chain joins TRBV11-2 and TRBJ2-3; TRBD2 matches 10 bases. J lost 6 bases, V lost 3 bases, and 6 bases had no gene match. Germline assignment: CDR1 SGHAT and CDR2 FQNNGV. The CDR3 totals 15 residues. The CDR3 nucleotides read TGTGCCAGCAGCTTTCTAGCGGGAGCAGCCGATACGCAGTATTTT. Its translation is CASSFLAGAADTQYF. Supplemented by reference TRBV11-2 and TRBJ2-3, the full variable domain reads EAGVAQSPRYKIIEKRQSVAFWCNPISGHATLYWYQQILGQGPKLLIQFQNNGVVDDSQLPKDRFSAERLKGVDSTLKIQPAKLEDSAVYLCASSFLAGAADTQYFGPGTRLTVL.

This clone was observed a few times. The genes are TRBV24-1 and TRBJ2-7, with 9 bases matching TRBD1. This CDR3 is 14 amino acids long. CDR1 is KGHDR, CDR2 SFDVKD, per germline. Germline trimming cut 11 bases from V and 5 bases from J; bases unmatched to any gene: 12. The CDR3 here is CASRSTGGLNEQYF. The CDR3 DNA sequence: TGTGCCAGCAGGAGCACAGGGGGCTTGAACGAGCAGTACTTC.

This clone qualifies as medium-sized (0.01 to 0.1%). The V call is TRBV12-3 or TRBV12-4, the J call TRBJ2-1, with unresolved D. The CDR3 spans 12 residues. With 2 bases removed from V and 9 bases from J, the gap between germline ends came to 8 bases. The CDR3 sequence is CASSLIWGEQFF. The CDR3, as DNA: TGTGCCAGCAGTTTAATCTGGGGTGAGCAGTTCTTC.

This clone was counted many times. Because it lacks the conserved phenylalanine or tryptophan at the end, this CDR3 is likely a read error. Other DNA sequences in this sample translate to the same CDR3. The rearrangement links TRBV27 to TRBJ2-3; perhaps TRBD2 as D (6 bases). The V and J ends lost 3 bases and 5 bases respectively, with 15 bases between them. The CDR3 sequence is 15 residues long. Germline V gives CDR1 MNHEY, CDR2 SMNVEV (reference sequence). CDR3 bases: TGTGCCAGCAGTTTTTACTCGACTAGTATAGATACGCAGTATCTT. Translating it yields CASSFYSTSIDTQYL.

In regard to this clone: Possible read error: a much larger clone is one base away. This sequence joins TRBV29-1 and TRBJ2-5; tentatively, D is TRBD1 (8 bases). Looked up from germline, CDR1 is SQVTM and CDR2 is ANQGSEA. The CDR3 is 13 residues long. Here the CDR3 DNA reads TGCAGCGTGCCAGGGGGCGCGGGGGAGACCCGGTACTTC. Its protein is CSVPGGAGETRYF.

This clone was counted between two and nine times. The chain has TRBV19 and TRBJ2-1, with 9 bases aligning to TRBD2. Germline trimming cut 8 bases from V and 4 bases from J; bases unmatched to any gene: 6. The CDR3 has 14 amino acids. Germline V lookup: CDR1 LNHDA, CDR2 SQIVND (reference sequence). CDR3: CASGERGVYNEQFF. The CDR3, as DNA: TGTGCCAGTGGGGAGCGGGGGGTTTACAATGAGCAGTTCTTC.

The V gene is TRBV19, the J gene TRBJ1-2, with 9 bases lining up with TRBD1. J lost 9 bases, V lost 8 bases, and 16 bases had no gene match. Germline V lookup: CDR1 LNHDA, CDR2 SQIVND (reference sequence). The CDR3 has 15 amino acids. The CDR3, as DNA: TGTGCCAGTCGTCCGGTACAGGGGGCGGTCGGTCGCTACACCTTC. Protein sequence: CASRPVQGAVGRYTF.

In its sample, this clone was seen many times. This chain joins TRBV13 and TRBJ2-3; TRBD1 matches 8 bases. J gave up 0 bases and V 5 bases, and 7 bases lay outside the gene matches. The CDR3 loop spans 16 amino acids. The germline gives CDR1 PRHDT, CDR2 FYEKMQ (reference sequence). The CDR3 loop is CASSVNQGASTDTQYF. CDR3 bases: TGTGCCAGCAGCGTAAACCAGGGGGCAAGCACAGATACGCAGTATTTT.

The table lists this clone with many counts. One end of the junction is discordant with germline, which a read error may explain. This rearrangement joins TRBV6-1 to TRBJ2-1; 7 bases fit TRBD2. CDR1 and CDR2 from the germline V gene are MNHNS and SASEGT. The CDR3 spans 14 residues. The CDR3 region has the DNA TGTGCCTGCAGTCGACCAGCGGGGTACAATGAGCAGTTCTTC. It specifies CACSRPAGYNEQFF.

This clone has a count of ten or more. V is TRBV10-2 and J is TRBJ2-3; TRBD2 agrees at 11 bases. V lost 2 bases and J lost 7; bases outside the gene matches: 14. Per germline, CDR1 WSHSY and CDR2 SAAADI. The CDR3 loop spans 18 amino acids. CDR3 nucleotide sequence: TGCGCCAGCAGTGAGCGTCCTTCATCTAGCGGGAGGAGGAATACGCAGTATTTT. Protein product: CASSERPSSSGRRNTQYF.

This clone was seen repeatedly, ten times or more. The rearrangement joins TRBV5-6 to TRBJ1-1; D remains ambiguous. Trimming left V 3 bases short and J 0 bases short, with 12 bases between. This CDR3 is built from 15 residues. Germline-derived CDR1 and CDR2 are SGHDT and YYEEEE. This CDR3 is CASSWERELNTEAFF. For the CDR3, the DNA is TGTGCCAGCAGCTGGGAGCGGGAGTTGAACACTGAAGCTTTCTTT.

This clone was seen at least ten times. The J gene is TRBJ2-5, the V gene TRBV18; D is unclear. The CDR3 has 12 amino acids. Trimming shortened V by 2 bases and J by 5 bases, and 6 bases separated the two germline ends. From germline, CDR1 is KGHSH and CDR2 LQKENI. CDR3 DNA sequence: TGTGCCAGCTCACCAAGTCTTGAGACCCAGTACTTC. This gives the protein CASSPSLETQYF.

The chain joins TRBV20-1 to TRBJ2-1; 10 bases are a match to TRBD1. With V trimmed by 5 bases and J by 4 bases, 8 bases remained unmatched. This CDR3 has 15 residues. Germline CDR1 is DFQATT and CDR2 is SNEGSKA (reference sequence). The CDR3 loop reads CSASGTGATYNEQFF. The DNA of the CDR3 is TGCAGTGCTTCCGGGACAGGGGCCACTTACAATGAGCAGTTCTTC.

This clone was recorded many times. J is TRBJ1-6 and V is TRBV18, with 10 bases aligning to TRBD1. CDR3 length equals 14 residues. Germline loops: CDR1 KGHSH, CDR2 LQKENI. V lost 5 bases to trimming and J lost 9 bases; unmatched junction nucleotides: 4. CDR3 amino acids: CASSEGTGVSPLHF. CDR3 bases: TGTGCCAGCTCAGAGGGGACAGGGGTTTCACCCCTCCACTTT. The whole variable domain, remainder taken from reference TRBV18 and TRBJ1-6, is NAGVMQNPRHLVRRRGQEARLRCSPMKGHSHVYWYRQLPEEGLKFMVYLQKENIIDESGMPKERFSAEFPKEGPSILRIQQVVRGDSAAYFCASSEGTGVSPLHFGNGTRLTVT.

This clone was observed a handful of times. The V and J genes are TRBV29-1 and TRBJ2-3; possibly TRBD1 for D (7 bases). Trimming stripped 7 bases from V and 6 bases from J, with 8 bases between. There are 10 residues in the CDR3. Germline values: CDR1 SQVTM, CDR2 ANQGSEA. The CDR3 DNA reads TGCAGCGCAGGGGGGGATACGCAGTATTTT. Encoded protein: CSAGGDTQYF.

This chain links TRBV15 with TRBJ2-5; 9 nucleotides agree with TRBD2. Germline assignment: CDR1 LNHNV and CDR2 YYDKDF (reference sequence). Unmatched junction bases numbered 0, after V lost 2 bases and J lost 5 bases. This CDR3 has 13 residues. The CDR3 reads CATSRLAGETQYF. The CDR3 DNA is TGTGCCACCAGCAGACTAGCGGGGGAGACCCAGTACTTC.

This clone is medium-sized (0.01 to 0.1%) within its sample. The chain combines TRBV6-4 with TRBJ1-2; D is undetermined. CDR3 length: 12 residues. The V gene lost 1 base and the J gene lost 2 bases, with 2 bases spanning the gap. Germline V gene sequence: CDR1 MRHNA, CDR2 SNTAGT. CDR3 DNA sequence: TGTGCCAGCAGTGACTACAACTATGGCTACACCTTC. This codes for CASSDYNYGYTF.

This clone has ten or more counts. The CDR3 region is CASTTGRTEAFF. CDR3 nucleotide sequence: TGTGCCAGCACAACAGGGCGAACTGAAGCTTTCTTT. The chain employs TRBV28 and TRBJ1-1, with D maybe TRBD1 (6 bases). V was shortened by 7 bases and J by 5 bases, with 11 bases between the two germline ends. The CDR3 spans 12 residues. The germline CDR1 and CDR2 sequences are MDHEN and SYDVKM. Together with reference TRBV28 and TRBJ1-1, the CDR3 gives the full variable domain: DVKVTQSSRYLVKRTGEKVFLECVQDMDHENMFWYRQDPGLGLRLIYFSYDVKMKEKGDIPEGYSVSREKKERFSLILESASTNQTSMYLCASTTGRTEAFFGQGTRLTVV.